This TCR beta chain was sequenced during a study of blood T cell repertoires in COVID-19. This clone was found once. Profiled with immunoSEQ multiplex PCR; TCRdb holds only in-frame clones, not every one. The repertoire consists of under 300,000 clones, with more than 75% occurring once and the leading ten covering more than 0.95%. This clonotype originated in a woman in her thirties or forties who had recovered from COVID-19. Sequencing was carried out using peripheral blood.

Written as DNA, the CDR3 is TGCAGCGTTGCCCTCACTGAAGCTTTCTTT. Protein sequence: CSVALTEAFF. The chain has TRBV29-1 and TRBJ1-1; no reliable D call. The germline V gene has CDR1 SQVTM and CDR2 ANQGSEA. The CDR3 extends over 10 amino acids. Trimming left V 4 bases short and J 4 bases short, with 4 bases between. The whole variable domain, filled in from reference TRBV29-1 and TRBJ1-1, reads SAVISQKPSRDICQRGTSLTIQCQVDSQVTMMFWYRQQPGQSLTLIATANQGSEATYESGFVIDKFPISRPNLTFSTLTVSNMSPEDSSIYLCSVALTEAFFGQGTRLTVV.